What follows are 10 T cell receptor beta chains derived from one specimen sequenced in a study of blood T cell repertoires in COVID-19. Assay used: immunoSEQ multiplex PCR; TCRdb lists only in-frame clones, some missing. The data contain over 110,000 clones, 88% of them singletons. Input material: peripheral blood. All receptors come from a man in his 70s with acute or convalescent COVID-19.

Written as DNA, the CDR3 is TGCGCCAGCAGCTTGGGGAGGTGGGGCACTGAAGCTTTCTTT. Translated, it gives CASSLGRWGTEAFF. This chain connects TRBV5-1 to TRBJ1-1; D gene uncertain. The germline CDR1 and CDR2 sequences are SGHRS and YFSETQ. Trimming removed 0 bases from V and 4 bases from J, with 10 bases in between. This CDR3 is built from 14 residues.

The V gene is TRBV5-1, the J gene TRBJ2-2; D may be TRBD1 (6 bases). V lost 4 bases and J lost 3, with 10 bases in between. Germline assignment: CDR1 SGHRS and CDR2 YFSETQ. This CDR3 contains 14 residues. The CDR3 here is CASSVQGYTGELFF. The DNA of the CDR3 is TGCGCCAGCAGCGTACAGGGCTACACCGGGGAGCTGTTTTTT.

J is TRBJ1-6 and V is TRBV5-4; unclear D gene. This CDR3 spans 16 amino acids. Trimming left V 4 bases short and J 6 bases short, with 17 bases between. Germline CDR1 is SGHNT and CDR2 is YYREEE (reference sequence). The CDR3 reads CASSEGLTPSNSPLHF. DNA for the CDR3: TGTGCCAGCAGCGAGGGCCTCACCCCGTCTAATTCACCCCTCCACTTT.

The chain joins TRBV19 to TRBJ1-2, with D tentatively TRBD1 (6 bases). V was shortened by 3 bases and J by 4 bases, with 12 bases between the two germline ends. The V gene's germline CDR1 is LNHDA and CDR2 SQIVND (reference sequence). This CDR3 spans 14 amino acids. CDR3 bases: TGTGCCAGTAGTATTCCCAGGGGCTCCTATGGCTACACCTTC. Residues: CASSIPRGSYGYTF.

This clone was seen a single time. The gene calls are TRBV3-1 (or the pseudogene TRBV3-2) and TRBJ2-7; 14 bases match TRBD2. CDR3 length: 15 amino acids. Germline V gives CDR1 LGHDT, CDR2 YNNKEL (reference sequence). V shed 6 bases, J shed 6 bases, and the junction held 7 bases outside the gene matches. In nucleotides, the CDR3 is TGTGCCAGCAGGGCCGGGACTAGCGGGAGAAGCGAGCAGTACTTC. This gives the protein CASRAGTSGRSEQYF.

The V call is TRBV28, the J call TRBJ2-2; D call uncertain. Trimming took 1 base from V and 5 from J, leaving 11 bases between them. The germline gives CDR1 MDHEN, CDR2 SYDVKM. The CDR3 extends over 15 amino acids. The CDR3: CASSLFGRGTGELFF. For the CDR3, the DNA is TGTGCCAGCAGTTTATTTGGGCGTGGGACCGGGGAGCTGTTTTTT.

This clone was picked up a small number of times. The CDR3 coding sequence is TGTGCCAGCAATGAGCGGGGGCTGCTCTCCTACAATGAGCAGTTCTTC. Amino acids: CASNERGLLSYNEQFF. The gene calls are TRBV6-6 and TRBJ2-1, with 8 bases that match TRBD2. V lost 7 bases and J lost 0; bases outside the gene matches: 8. Per germline, CDR1 MNHNY and CDR2 SVGAGI (reference sequence). The CDR3 loop spans 16 amino acids.

This chain joins TRBV14 and TRBJ1-6, with D maybe TRBD1 (5 bases). Deletions cut 0 bases from V and 1 base from J, with 10 bases between. CDR1 is SGHDN and CDR2 is FVKESK in the germline V gene. CDR3 length equals 17 residues. The DNA for the CDR3 is TGTGCCAGCAGCCAAGAAACAGGCCGTTCCTATAATTCACCCCTCCACTTT. Protein sequence: CASSQETGRSYNSPLHF. The full variable domain, in which reference TRBV14 and TRBJ1-6 provide the parts outside the CDR3, is EAGVTQFPSHSVIEKGQTVTLRCDPISGHDNLYWYRRVMGKEIKFLLHFVKESKQDESGMPNNRFLAERTGGTYSTLKVQPAELEDSGVYFCASSQETGRSYNSPLHFGNGTRLTVT.

V usage is TRBV28 and J usage is TRBJ2-7, with a tentative D call TRBD1 (6 bases). Germline V gives CDR1 MDHEN, CDR2 SYDVKM. The CDR3 sequence is 16 residues long. Trimming stripped 4 bases from V and 3 bases from J, with 19 bases between. CDR3 in DNA: TGTGCCAGCAGTTCCTACTTAGACAGGCCCAACTACGAGCAGTACTTC. Translated, it gives CASSSYLDRPNYEQYF.

The V gene is TRBV12-5, the J gene TRBJ1-1; 8 bases fit TRBD1. The CDR3 is 16 amino acids. Germline CDR1 is LGHNT and CDR2 is FRNRAP. J gave up 1 base and V 2 bases, and 6 bases lay outside the gene matches. The CDR3 protein is CASGLPTGDGNTEAFF. CDR3 coding DNA: TGTGCTAGTGGTTTGCCGACAGGGGACGGGAACACTGAAGCTTTCTTT.